This is a list of T cell receptor beta chains from one sample in a study of OX40 agonist ivuxolimab in advanced cancers. The table came from immunoSEQ multiplex PCR; TCRdb's copy has only in-frame clones and leaves some out. The sample carries about 75,000 clones, just over 85% recorded once. This sample comprised CD4+ or CD8+ T cells sorted from blood, obtained in a trial of the OX40 agonist ivuxolimab. The receptors come from an adult with an advanced solid tumor such as melanoma, head and neck, liver or kidney cancer. CDR3s include the opening cysteine and the closing phenylalanine or tryptophan. D genes are given only for firm matches. Clone size is shown for a subset of rows, as once, few, many or a class of expanded clone.

cdr3_length j_call d_call clone_size v_call cdr3_nt cdr3_aa
18 TRBJ2-3 TRBD2 - TRBV9 TGTGCCAGCAGCGTAGAAGGGACTAGCGGGCCCTCAGCAGATACGCAGTATTTT CASSVEGTSGPSADTQYF
15 TRBJ2-5 - - TRBV5-1 TGCGCCAGCAGCTTGGACAGGGCCGGTAGGGAGACCCAGTACTTC CASSLDRAGRETQYF
15 TRBJ2-5 - - TRBV5-1 TGCGCCAGCAGCGGAGGACGGGGGAACCAAGAGACCCAGTACTTC CASSGGRGNQETQYF
15 TRBJ2-3 - - TRBV7-2 TGTGCCAGCAGCTTGGGACTTCCGAGCACAGATACGCAGTATTTT CASSLGLPSTDTQYF
18 TRBJ1-3 - - TRBV5-8 TGTGCCAGCAGCTTGGTAACGGACCGGATTGCGTCCGGAAACACCATATATTTT CASSLVTDRIASGNTIYF
15 TRBJ2-5 TRBD2 - TRBV6-5 TGTGCCAGCAGTTCTCCTAGCGGGGGGTTAGAGACCCAGTACTTC CASSSPSGGLETQYF
15 TRBJ2-3 - - TRBV5-1 TGCGCCAGCAGCTTGTTAGGGGCCCCCACAGATACGCAGTATTTT CASSLLGAPTDTQYF
16 TRBJ1-1 TRBD1 - TRBV5-1 TGCGCCAGCAGCTTGGCCGGGACAGGGGTGGGTACTGAAGCTTTCTTT CASSLAGTGVGTEAFF
14 TRBJ1-2 - - TRBV30 TGTGCCTGGAGCCTACAAGGGGGGGACTATGGCTACACCTTC CAWSLQGGDYGYTF
16 TRBJ1-1 - - TRBV18 TGTGCCAGCTCACCACGATCCGGTGGAGCGAACACTGAAGCTTTCTTT CASSPRSGGANTEAFF
14 TRBJ2-5 - - TRBV5-1 TGCGCCAGCAGCTCACCGATGTACCAAGAGACCCAGTACTTC CASSSPMYQETQYF
14 TRBJ2-7 - - TRBV5-5 TGTGCCAGCAGCCCAGGGGCTCCCTCCTACGAGCAGTACTTC CASSPGAPSYEQYF
14 TRBJ1-6 - - TRBV27 TGTGCCAGCGCTGCGTGGGGAGGGAATTCACCCCTCCACTTT CASAAWGGNSPLHF
15 TRBJ1-2 - - TRBV2 TGTGCCAGCACATTGAGACAGGACGCTAACTATGGCTACACCTTC CASTLRQDANYGYTF
13 TRBJ1-6 TRBD1 - TRBV5-3 TGTGCCAGAAGCCGACAGGGGAGCGTACCTCGCCACTTT CARSRQGSVPRHF
18 TRBJ1-5 - once TRBV19 TGTGCCAGTACGCCCTGGGTTTTACGGGGAAGGGAGGGTCAGCCCCAGCATTTT CASTPWVLRGREGQPQHF
15 TRBJ1-4 TRBD1 once TRBV4-3 TGCGCCAGCAGCCAAGAAAACAGGGGGCATGAAAAACTGTTTTTT CASSQENRGHEKLFF
13 TRBJ1-4 - - TRBV4-3 TGCGCCAGCAGCCAAGAAGTACATGAAAAACTGTTTTTT CASSQEVHEKLFF
15 TRBJ2-1 TRBD2 - TRBV5-8 TGTGCCAGCAGCCGCTCTAGCGGGGGGGCTTATGAGCAGTTCTTC CASSRSSGGAYEQFF
15 TRBJ1-2 - - TRBV5-4 TGTGCCAGCAGCTCTACAGCCTTAGCTAACTATGGCTACACCTTC CASSSTALANYGYTF
15 TRBJ1-2 TRBD1 - TRBV2 TGTGCCAGCAGTGAACTTGGACAGGGGCGCTATGGCTACACCTTC CASSELGQGRYGYTF
14 TRBJ2-3 - - TRBV6-4 TGTGCCAGCAGAAGGGACATAAGCACAGATACGCAGTATTTT CASRRDISTDTQYF
14 TRBJ2-5 TRBD2 - TRBV29-1 TGCAGCGTGGAGACTAGCGGGGTCCGGGAGACCCAGTACTTC CSVETSGVRETQYF
15 TRBJ2-7 - once TRBV15 TGTGCCACCAGCAGAAGCAGGGGGGACGGCTACGAGCAGTACTTC CATSRSRGDGYEQYF
15 TRBJ2-2 - - TRBV6-5 TGTGCCAGCAACGAGGGGCCTTCGAACACCGGGGAGCTGTTTTTT CASNEGPSNTGELFF
14 TRBJ2-5 - - TRBV19 TGTGCCAGTAGTATCGGTATCCAAGAAGAGACCCAGTACTTC CASSIGIQEETQYF
14 TRBJ1-4 - few TRBV9 TGTGCCAGCAGCAACCCGGGTCTTAATGAAAAACTGTTTTTT CASSNPGLNEKLFF
14 TRBJ1-1 - - TRBV10-3 TGTGCCATCAGGGAGGGAGGATTGGTCACTGAAGCTTTCTTT CAIREGGLVTEAFF
13 TRBJ2-2 - - TRBV7-9 TGTGCCAGCAGCTTGTATAACACCGGGGAGCTGTTTTTT CASSLYNTGELFF
12 TRBJ2-1 - - TRBV28 TGTGCCAGCAGTTTTTTAGGCAATGAGCAGTTCTTC CASSFLGNEQFF
17 TRBJ1-2 TRBD1 - TRBV27 TGTGCCAGCAGTCCCGGGACAGGGGGCGCCAAGGTCTCTGGCTACACCTTC CASSPGTGGAKVSGYTF
16 TRBJ2-7 - once TRBV11-3 TGTGCCAGCAGCCGGTCCGGGACAACTAACTCCTACGAGCAGTACTTC CASSRSGTTNSYEQYF
14 TRBJ1-1 - few TRBV9 TGTGCCAGCAGCGTCGAGGGGATGAACACTGAAGCTTTCTTT CASSVEGMNTEAFF
11 TRBJ2-7 - - TRBV7-2 TGTGCCAGCAGCCCCCTGGAGGAGCAGTACTTC CASSPLEEQYF